Given below is one T cell receptor (beta chain) in context. This clone's antigen is unknown. No per-base quality is available; no much larger clone lies one base away. To prepare the library, the immunoSEQ multiplex PCR assay was applied. A mixture of 60 forward primers for TCR Vbeta segments and 13 reverse primers for TCR Jbeta segments was used in the multiplex PCR. Amplification of the CDR3 region of rearranged TCR beta genes was performed with a multiplex PCR assay on genomic DNA. The amplified TCR beta libraries were sequenced on the Illumina HiSeq System as 87-base-pair reads. The original pipeline was this. A later analysis counted about 76 million unique TCR beta chains across the roughly 700 repertoires, and roughly 10 million of these chains were shared by at least two donors. Raw reads were error-corrected and collapsed into unique sequences by a nearest-neighbor algorithm in which closely related sequences were merged to remove PCR and sequencing errors. V, D and J gene segments were assigned by aligning CDR3 sequences to IMGT reference sequences. For a sequence to be retained, a match of at least six nucleotides to both a V gene segment and a J gene segment was required. A rearrangement counted as productive if the CDR3 had no stop codons and remained in frame with V and J, and every other rearrangement counted as non-productive. CDR3 was defined according to IMGT convention as the region running from the second conserved V-encoded cysteine to the conserved J-encoded phenylalanine. The earlier analysis of approximately 500 of the donors excluded sequences that lacked an unambiguous match to a single V gene segment. An earlier analysis of about 590 of the donors classified V segments as functional when productive rearrangements were above 56.7% and as segregating when the standard deviation between donors was above 5%. A statistical classification framework was built for diagnosing cytomegalovirus status from the catalog of TCR beta chain sequences. V and J gene assignment, in a later analysis, came from comparing TCR nucleotide sequences with IMGT/GENE-DB human TR gene sequences. The TCRdist pipeline was used in a later analysis to assign CDR3 sequences and most-parsimonious VDJ recombination scenarios. In a later analysis, each TCR beta chain was defined by its CDR3 amino acid sequence together with its V-gene family, and reads without a unique V-gene family were excluded. To address suspected cross-contamination and a sequencing artifact, a later analysis removed roughly 580 highly shared, low-generation-probability nucleotide sequences. For each public chain, a later analysis derived a clonal expansion index from normalized ranks of inferred template counts within each repertoire. A later analysis computed generation probabilities with a VDJ recombination model fitted to out-of-frame rearrangements, and checked the results against IGoR. A later analysis scored TCR-TCR, TCR-HLA and TCR-CMV co-occurrence with hypergeometric tests, applying a repertoire-size bias correction to TCR pairs. To estimate false discovery rates, a later analysis permuted the HLA or CMV assignments 20 times. In a later analysis, co-occurring TCRs were grouped using DBSCAN, with TCRdist sequence similarity added in when clustering inside HLA-allele-positive subsets. Repertoires with fewer than 30,000 or more than 120,000 public chains, plus five repertoires with anomalous nucleotide sharing, were excluded from co-occurrence clustering. The table was pulled from immuneACCESS by TCRdb, which kept in-frame rearrangements only. Such tables lose some clones; where checked, under half of the loss comes from unresolved V genes, and the rest has no known cause. V and J calls plus clone size are reproduced from that table; the DNA served to infer D and trimming. Present in this sample are about 190,000 clones, over 70% of which were seen just once. The ten largest clones add up to approximately 2.8% of the sample.

This entry is derived from a study of cytomegalovirus exposure and HLA in healthy donors (dated by TCRdb to the late 2010s). Background for the entire study: In an earlier analysis of under 600 of the donors, around 290 Gb of sequence data and 120 million or so unique TCR beta sequences from about 180 million T cells were reported. An early release covering about 600 HLA-typed donors comprised about 300 gigabases of sequencing data and 85 million or so unique TCR sequences. The genetic ancestry cluster associated with self-reported Caucasian donors included 81% of the 398 genotyped donors. The aim of the study was to test whether cataloging public T cell receptors could identify signatures of past pathogen exposure. The study used immunosequencing to profile the T cell repertoires of 600 to 850 subjects and linked those repertoires to cytomegalovirus serostatus. Along with the roughly 700-subject first cohort, a separate validation cohort of 120 different subjects was used. To predict cytomegalovirus infection status, the study combined high-throughput TCR immunosequencing, statistical association of individual TCRs with disease status, and machine learning. A later analysis re-examined previously published TCR beta repertoires from about 700 donors and added high-resolution HLA genotyping to investigate patterns of TCR occurrence. Rather than drawing on any new phenotypic data, the later analysis identified candidate immune exposures from TCR beta sequences and the way those sequences occurred across donors. To decide whether each TCR beta V gene segment behaved as functional or pseudogenic, an earlier analysis of some 600 of the donors relied on high-throughput TCR beta sequencing. Donor age, sex, ethnicity and CMV serostatus were compiled together with the repertoire data. In a later genetic analysis, genome-wide SNP genotypes for about three fifths of the roughly 670 donors were used, and that subset was treated as a discovery cohort. All discovery cohort repertoires had been generated on a single sequencing platform. Class I and class II HLA loci were covered by the typing at four-digit resolution. Typing coverage varied by locus: roughly 629-630 donors for A, B, C, DRB1 and DQB1; more than 500 for DQA1; approximately 570 for DPA1; approximately 490 for DPB1. Roughly 5 DR-DQ haplotypes were treated as single units for association and clustering because of strong linkage in the cohort. Across roughly 420 genotyped donors of the cohort, an average of roughly 200,000 unique TCR beta nucleotide sequences per donor were sequenced, and roughly 20% of those sequences were non-productive.

The investigation overall reported the following: The classifier was reported to diagnose cytomegalovirus status with high specificity and sensitivity in both the original and validation cohorts. In a later analysis, most CMV-associated TCR beta chains were found to appear HLA-restricted, with HLA associations seemingly driven largely by CMV exposure. The study gave a list of 150 to 200 TCR beta chains associated with cytomegalovirus. In this cohort, only TCR beta chains were sequenced, and detectable features were limited by the absence of alpha or paired-chain data. An earlier analysis of approximately 540 of the donors showed that most TCR beta V segments appeared in productive rearrangements either about 87% or about 30% of the time, which broadly matched IMGT annotations. In a later genetic analysis, fewer N-insertions in productive TCRs were reported among donors in an Asian-associated ancestry cluster than the 666-donor mean. Across donors, most TCR sequences were observed very rarely, whereas some public TCRs were present in many individuals. For the cohort, immune exposure information was limited to CMV serostatus. According to the authors, the approach could potentially be generalized to other disease states and immunological phenotypes. Three of the identified cytomegalovirus-associated TCR beta chains were confirmed in vitro to be specific for cytomegalovirus antigens. Because HLA typing was unavailable for some donors at each locus, only the typed subset was used in association tests. A later analysis found that TCR association rates varied across HLA loci, with DRB1 alleles showing the most associated TCRs and HLA-C alleles the fewest. Because counts were too low, under 20 rarely observed V segments, including chromosome 9 orphons, were left out of the earlier analysis of a few hundred of the donors. A cluster of highly shared sequence variants was judged likely to represent a technical artifact of the sequencing pipeline. Sequencing depth was assumed to be roughly uniform across donors in the presence/absence analyses, though that assumption may not hold. When HLA alleles, especially DR and DQ, strongly co-occurred, TCR associations were difficult to assign to individual alleles. Correlated functional status among segregating V segments might be attributable to linkage disequilibrium, but an unknown experimental factor could not be ruled out. A later analysis reported that several top co-occurrence clusters appeared linked to parvovirus B19, influenza, CMV and Epstein-Barr virus. A later genetic analysis associated a missense DCLRE1C variant with V-gene and J-gene trimming of TCR beta chains, and an independent cohort replicated the association. A further reported finding was that TCR beta sequences accurately predicted the HLA-A and HLA-B alleles for most subjects in the first cohort. A later analysis associated 15,000 or so TCR beta sequences with specific HLA alleles at a false discovery rate of 0.05. Compared with equally common non-associated chains, HLA-associated TCR beta chains in a later analysis were more clonally expanded and had lower generation probabilities.

The cohort comprised 670 or so healthy bone marrow donors. At the time of sampling, every cohort member was nominally healthy, though immune exposures that went unrecorded were likely present. The donor tested CMV seropositive and was one of the 289 seropositive cohort members. Every donor gave a peripheral blood sample, and the peripheral blood mononuclear cells from that sample were used for TCR beta sequencing. The Qiagen DNeasy Blood Extraction Kit was used to extract genomic DNA from the blood cell samples. The sample taken for sequencing was PBMCs. The source is a woman between 25 and 40 years old in good health and CMV-seropositive.

The bases read TGTGCCAGCAGCCCCCGACAGGGGGACACAGATACGCAGTATTTT. This translates into CASSPRQGDTDTQYF. The sequence joins TRBV7-9 to TRBJ2-3; 9 of the junction bases match TRBD1. Reading the germline V gene (reference sequence) gives CDR1 SEHNR and CDR2 FQNEAQ. Reading from cysteine to phenylalanine, the CDR3 counts 15 amino acids. The sequence is cut down to CDR3 DNA, 45 bases in frame from base 1. From V the trimming removes 5 bases and from J it removes 2 bases, while the gene matches leave 5 bases of the junction unaccounted for.